The clone carrying this TCR beta chain occurred once. This entry comes from a study of T cell responses to AZD1222 COVID-19 vaccine. CDR1 and CDR2 (germline): LGHNA, YSLEER. V shed 0 bases, J shed 3 bases, and the junction held 5 bases outside the gene matches. The length of the CDR3 is 16 residues. TCRdb's table, derived via immunoSEQ multiplex PCR, lists solely in-frame clones and lacks some. The sample carries about 150,000 clones, 91% recorded once. This TCR was sampled from an adult in good health. The chain employs TRBV4-3 and TRBJ2-1; TRBD2 matches 7 bases. This material consisted of peripheral blood, taken on day 0 of AZD1222 vaccination. CDR3 amino acids: CASSQDPAGLYNEQFF. The CDR3 nucleotides are TGCGCCAGCAGCCAAGATCCAGCGGGGCTCTACAATGAGCAGTTCTTC.